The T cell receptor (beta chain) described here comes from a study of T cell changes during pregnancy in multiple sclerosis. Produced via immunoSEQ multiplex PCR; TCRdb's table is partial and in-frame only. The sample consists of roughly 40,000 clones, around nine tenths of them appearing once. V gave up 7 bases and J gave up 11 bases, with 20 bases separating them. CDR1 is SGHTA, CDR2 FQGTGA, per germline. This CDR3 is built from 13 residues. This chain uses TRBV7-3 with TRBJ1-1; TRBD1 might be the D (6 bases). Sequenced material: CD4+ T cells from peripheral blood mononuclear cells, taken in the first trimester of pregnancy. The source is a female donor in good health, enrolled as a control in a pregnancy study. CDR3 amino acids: CASTDSLGGPAFF. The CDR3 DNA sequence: TGTGCCAGCACCGACTCGCTCGGGGGGCCGGCTTTCTTT.